The following is a T cell receptor beta chain sequence with its context. Some clones are missing from TCRdb's copy, which holds only in-frame ones; the method was immunoSEQ multiplex PCR. This sample yields roughly 120,000 clones, of which 88% are seen a single time; more than 1.5% belongs to the top ten. These data belong to a study of cytomegalovirus exposure and HLA in healthy donors. Study-level background: A later analysis reported the 100 to 150 validation repertoires used the same platform as the approximately 670 first-cohort repertoires.

It was the approximately 130-subject validation cohort, separate from the approximately 700-subject first cohort, to which the donors belonged. Germline V gene sequence: CDR1 MDHEN, CDR2 SYDVKM. The CDR3 is made up of 15 amino acids. V was clipped by 6 bases and J by 3 bases; unmatched bases: 8. This rearrangement joins TRBV28 to TRBJ1-5, with 7 bases that match TRBD1. This receptor was identified in a man in his late teens or twenties in good health and CMV-seronegative. The sample consisted of PBMCs. The CDR3 reads CASRQAGTDNQPQHF. CDR3 sequence (DNA): TGTGCCAGCAGACAAGCCGGGACAGACAATCAGCCCCAGCATTTT.